This T cell receptor beta chain was sequenced during a study of molecular identifiers for immune sequencing clone quantification. Study in general: Replicate RNA from around 20,000 or 100,000 naive CD8 T cells formed five aliquots; four were sequenced. Study results and limitations: Highly expanded clones may be undercounted when identical TCR molecules share barcodes.

This clonotype has at least ten counts. The antigen remains undetermined. Sorting recovered naive CD8 T cells on a CD8+CD4-CCR7+CD45RA+ profile. Methods described previously were used for bulk TCR libraries, and listed TCR primers were applied. One entry per CDR3 protein results from TCRdb running MiXCR on the PCR reads. The sample has 300,000 to 400,000 distinct CDR3 sequences; 20% to 25% are singletons. Germline lookup yields CDR1 LGHNA and CDR2 YSLEER. This CDR3 comprises 13 residues. The V end was cut by 4 bases, the J end by 3 bases, with 9 bases between. The chain carries TRBV4-3 and TRBJ1-1; D is uncertain. This clonotype was obtained from a human donor in good health. Some libraries in this study had Jurkat cell RNA spiked in. Sequencing input: naive CD8+ T cells from blood, with Jurkat cell RNA spiked in. Specified subset: FACS-sorted CD8+CD4-CCR7+CD45RA+ naive T cells. CDR3 DNA sequence: TGCGCCAGCAGCCCAATGCCGGACACTGAAGCTTTCTTT. As protein: CASSPMPDTEAFF.